The subject of this entry is one T cell receptor (beta chain). The germline CDR1 and CDR2 sequences are MNHEY and SMNVEV (reference sequence). The CDR3 is made up of 14 amino acids. J lost 4 bases, V lost 5 bases, and 5 bases had no gene match. The source of the sample is a study of T cell changes during pregnancy in multiple sclerosis. Measured with immunoSEQ multiplex PCR; TCRdb has only the in-frame clones, and not every one. The sample holds 70,000 to 95,000 clones, 94% seen once. V usage is TRBV27 and J usage is TRBJ2-3; 8 bases map to TRBD2. The clonotype was recovered from a female donor in good health, enrolled as a control in a pregnancy study. This specimen consisted of peripheral blood, obtained after pregnancy. The CDR3 region is CASSPGTRPDTQYF. The CDR3 DNA sequence: TGTGCCAGCAGTCCGGGGACTAGACCAGATACGCAGTATTTT.